The 15 T cell receptor beta chains listed next were all sequenced from one sample in a study of T cells in Graves' hyperthyroidism and ophthalmopathy. Using RNA transcripts as the source, TCR beta CDR3 regions were amplified. With the HTBI primer set, the TCR CDR3 went through a first round of RT-PCR. TCRdb processed the multiplex PCR reads anew with MiXCR; each CDR3 protein has one entry. The sample lists over 450,000 distinct CDR3 sequences, about an eighth occurring once. Sequencing was carried out using blood. The source of these receptors is a young woman with Graves' hyperthyroidism.

V and J are TRBV7-9 and TRBJ1-2; D remains unclear. CDR3 length: 15 amino acids. Germline assignment: CDR1 SEHNR and CDR2 FQNEAQ (reference sequence). The V gene lost 4 bases and the J gene lost 0 bases, with 12 bases spanning the gap. Here the CDR3 DNA reads TGTGCCAGCAGCTCCCCGGCAGTGTCTAACTATGGCTACACCTTC. Its protein product is CASSSPAVSNYGYTF. The complete variable domain, with remaining parts taken from reference TRBV7-9 and TRBJ1-2, reads DTGVSQNPRHKITKRGQNVTFRCDPISEHNRLYWYRQTLGQGPEFLTYFQNEAQLEKSRLLSDRFSAERPKGSFSTLEIQRTEQGDSAMYLCASSSPAVSNYGYTFGSGTRLTVV.

This clonotype was seen ten or more times. The chain combines TRBV3-1 with TRBJ2-2; 12 bases agree with TRBD2. CDR1 and CDR2 from the germline V gene are LGHDT and YNNKEL (reference sequence). CDR3 length: 14 residues. Losses at the gene ends were 4 bases for V and 9 bases for J; bases not matched to a gene: 3. The CDR3, as DNA: TGTGCCAGCAGCCTTGGACTAGCGGGAAGGGAGCTGTTTTTT. It codes for CASSLGLAGRELFF.

The sample holds many counts of this clonotype. This chain connects TRBV12-3 or TRBV12-4 to TRBJ2-1; 12 bases match TRBD2. V lost 4 bases to trimming and J lost 2 bases; unmatched junction nucleotides: 12. This CDR3 has 19 amino acids. CDR3 nucleotides: TGTGCCAGCAGTTCCGGTCAACGAGGACTAGCGGGAACCTACAATGAGCAGTTCTTC. Protein product: CASSSGQRGLAGTYNEQFF.

V gene TRBV3-1 combines with J gene TRBJ1-2; D is perhaps TRBD1 (6 bases). Trimming pared 0 bases from V and 8 bases from J, leaving 16 bases between. Per germline, CDR1 LGHDT and CDR2 YNNKEL (reference sequence). The CDR3 has 15 residues. CDR3 in DNA: TGTGCCAGCAGCCAAGATCTCGGCAGGGGAGAAGGCTACACCTTC. Protein product: CASSQDLGRGEGYTF.

The chain recombines TRBV10-3 with TRBJ2-5; the D is unclear. The CDR3 totals 13 residues. V was trimmed by 2 bases and J by 4 bases, leaving 8 bases between them. Per the germline V gene, CDR1 is ENHRY and CDR2 is SYGVKD. The CDR3 DNA reads as TGTGCCATCAGTGAGGGGCCCCCAGAGACCCAGTACTTC. It encodes CAISEGPPETQYF.

The chain employs TRBV4-1 and TRBJ1-2; maybe TRBD1 (5 bases). The CDR3 length is 15 residues. Between the trimmed V and J ends, which lost 2 bases and 5 bases, there was a span of 15 bases. CDR1 and CDR2 (germline): MGHRA, YSYEKL. The CDR3 loop is CASSQKEEGYYGYTF. The CDR3 bases are TGCGCCAGCAGCCAAAAGGAGGAGGGGTATTATGGCTACACCTTC.

V usage is TRBV7-9 and J usage is TRBJ2-7; D gene unclear. V lost 5 bases, J lost 4 bases, and 18 bases lay in between. This CDR3 region has 15 residues. The germline V gene has CDR1 SEHNR and CDR2 FQNEAQ (reference sequence). The CDR3 nucleotides read TGTGCCAGCAGCAGCCCCGACGGGTCCTCTTACGAGCAGTACTTC. It specifies CASSSPDGSSYEQYF.

J is TRBJ1-1 and V is TRBV7-9; D is possibly TRBD1 (6 bases). Between the trimmed V and J ends, which lost 5 bases and 7 bases, there was a span of 20 bases. In germline, CDR1 is SEHNR, CDR2 FQNEAQ (reference sequence). CDR3 length equals 15 residues. The CDR3 loop is CASSPRQVVGNEAFF. Here the CDR3 DNA reads TGTGCCAGCAGCCCGAGACAGGTGGTGGGGAATGAAGCTTTCTTT.

This clonotype was recorded many times. The chain carries TRBV24-1 and TRBJ2-5, with TRBD2 matching 10 bases. Germline CDR1 is KGHDR and CDR2 is SFDVKD. The CDR3 loop spans 15 amino acids. Germline trimming cut 7 bases from V and 1 base from J; bases unmatched to any gene: 5. The CDR3 protein is CATSAGTSVQETQYF. The CDR3 DNA follows: TGTGCCACCAGCGCCGGGACTAGCGTCCAAGAGACCCAGTACTTC.

The V and J genes are TRBV12-3 or TRBV12-4 and TRBJ1-2; TRBD1 agrees at 8 bases. Trimming at V came to 2 bases and at J to 4 bases, leaving 9 bases not matched to a gene. This CDR3 region has 16 residues. CDR3: CASSLWAPGQAYGYTF. For the CDR3, the DNA is TGTGCCAGCAGTTTATGGGCACCGGGACAGGCCTATGGCTACACCTTC.

Comments on this clonotype: The junction departs from germline at one end; a sequencing error may be responsible. This chain joins TRBV18 and TRBJ1-5; no clear D gene. The CDR3 runs 13 residues. Looked up from germline, CDR1 is KGHSH and CDR2 is LQKENI. The CDR3 loop is CASPPMDRQPQHF. CDR3 nucleotide sequence: TGTGCCAGCCCACCAATGGATCGACAGCCCCAGCATTTT.

As for this clonotype: A much larger clone lies a single base off, so this may be a read error. The chain is built from TRBV5-8 and TRBJ2-1; a possible D gene is TRBD1 (5 bases). Germline lookup yields CDR1 SGHTS and CDR2 YDEGEE. This CDR3 region has 12 residues. CDR3 in amino acids: CASSPRVGEHFF. For the CDR3, the DNA is TGTGCCAGCAGCCCCAGGGTGGGTGAGCACTTCTTC.

The table lists this clonotype with many counts. The chain has TRBV2 and TRBJ1-1; TRBD1 matches 7 bases. CDR3 length: 17 amino acids. CDR1 is SNHLY and CDR2 is FYNNEI in the germline V gene. J lost 3 bases, V lost 6 bases, and 16 bases had no gene match. In DNA form, the CDR3 reads TGTGCCAGCAGGAGGACAGGCCTCTCTCTTGGGGACACTGAAGCTTTCTTT. Protein: CASRRTGLSLGDTEAFF. Supplemented by reference TRBV2 and TRBJ1-1, the full variable domain reads EPEVTQTPSHQVTQMGQEVILRCVPISNHLYFYWYRQILGQKVEFLVSFYNNEISEKSEIFDDQFSVERPDGSNFTLKIRSTKLEDSAMYFCASRRTGLSLGDTEAFFGQGTRLTVV.

Only a few counts were recorded for this clonotype. CDR3 sequence (DNA): TGTGCCAGTAGTACCCTCCGGTACCAGGGAGATACGCAGTATTTT. It encodes CASSTLRYQGDTQYF. The chain recombines TRBV19 with TRBJ2-3, with D tentatively TRBD1 (5 bases). V was shortened by 4 bases and J by 5 bases, with 16 bases between the two germline ends. There are 15 residues in the CDR3. Germline V gene sequence: CDR1 LNHDA, CDR2 SQIVND (reference sequence).

This clonotype was detected many times. The rearrangement joins TRBV30 to TRBJ1-2; D may be TRBD1 (5 bases). Germline values: CDR1 GTSNPN, CDR2 SVGIG (reference sequence). There are 15 residues in the CDR3. Trimming removed 0 bases from V and 0 bases from J, with 11 bases in between. Written as DNA, the CDR3 is TGTGCCTGGAGTGTAAAGACAGCTTCTAACTATGGCTACACCTTC. The encoded protein is CAWSVKTASNYGYTF.